The next 30 T cell receptor beta chains were all read from a single sample in a study of beta chain features in type 1 diabetes. The study's findings and limits: Type 1 diabetes patients showed a moderate but significant shortening of TCRB CDR3s in all four CD4+ subsets.

Their specific antigens are unknown. Expressed TCRB transcripts were sequenced after all isolated RNA was converted to cDNA. Libraries were prepared by immunoSEQ multiplex PCR; TCRdb keeps only in-frame clonotypes and omits some of them. This sample has roughly 300,000 clones, with around 9% found just once. What was sequenced was central memory CD4+ T cells from blood. These receptors were taken from a man younger than 40 with type 1 diabetes.

The chain recombines TRBV5-4 with TRBJ2-2; perhaps TRBD2 as D (5 bases). The germline V and J ends were trimmed by 0 bases and 4 bases, with 10 bases remaining between them. Looked up from germline, CDR1 is SGHNT and CDR2 is YYREEE (reference sequence). The CDR3 is 15 amino acids. The CDR3 sequence is CASSLERATTGELFF. The DNA for the CDR3 is TGTGCCAGCAGCTTGGAGAGGGCTACCACCGGGGAGCTGTTTTTT.

The V gene is TRBV7-2, the J gene TRBJ1-5; 8 bases agree with TRBD1. Trimming at V came to 3 bases and at J to 4 bases, leaving 5 bases not matched to a gene. CDR1 SGHTA and CDR2 FQGNSA come from the germline V gene. The CDR3 length is 15 residues. The CDR3 coding sequence is TGTGCCAGCAGCTTCGCGACAGGGGAAAATCAGCCCCAGCATTTT. Protein: CASSFATGENQPQHF.

This clone has only a few counts. This chain joins TRBV7-2 and TRBJ2-7, with 10 positions matching TRBD2. The CDR3 has 15 residues. The germline V gene encodes CDR1 SGHTA and CDR2 FQGNSA. The trim removed 1 base at V and 3 bases at J, leaving 3 bases unmatched. The CDR3 here is CASSLGTSGYYEQYF. The CDR3 region has the DNA TGTGCCAGCAGCTTAGGGACTAGCGGTTACTACGAGCAGTACTTC.

Only a few counts were recorded for this clone. The chain carries TRBV7-2 and TRBJ1-1; no clear D gene. The ends were cut back, 10 bases at V and 1 base at J, with 19 bases in the middle. Germline CDR1 reads SGHTA; CDR2 reads FQGNSA. The CDR3 contains 15 residues. The CDR3 DNA reads as TGTGCCATCCGATTATGGGAAGGATCGAACACTGAAGCTTTCTTT. It translates to CAIRLWEGSNTEAFF.

This clone was seen only a few times. Other DNA sequences in the sample encode the same CDR3. The genes are TRBV5-1 and TRBJ2-1; 10 nucleotides line up with TRBD1. The V segment lost 4 bases and the J segment 3 bases; nucleotides outside the gene matches: 4. CDR3 length: 15 residues. Germline CDR1 and CDR2: SGHRS and YFSETQ. This chain's CDR3 is CASSHGTGVYNEQFF. As DNA, the CDR3 is TGCGCCAGCAGCCACGGGACAGGGGTCTACAATGAGCAGTTCTTC.

This clone has a handful of counts. V and J are TRBV7-2 and TRBJ1-1; D uncertain. Germline V gene lookup returns CDR1 SGHTA and CDR2 FQGNSA. The CDR3 sequence is 12 residues long. Trimming removed 7 bases from V and 10 bases from J, with 16 bases in between. CDR3 DNA: TGTGCCAGCACCCACCCGGGAGTAACAGCTTTCTTT. It yields the protein CASTHPGVTAFF.

This clone was counted between two and nine times. This same CDR3 is encoded by further DNA sequences in the sample. This sequence joins TRBV7-2 and TRBJ1-4; D gene ambiguous. Trimming cost V 4 bases and J 5 bases, with 5 bases left between them. Looked up from germline, CDR1 is SGHTA and CDR2 is FQGNSA. CDR3 length equals 12 residues. The CDR3 loop is CASSSLNEKLFF. CDR3 coding DNA: TGTGCCAGCAGCTCCTTAAATGAAAAACTGTTTTTT.

This clone turned up a few times. This chain connects TRBV29-1 to TRBJ1-3; possibly TRBD1 for D (5 bases). Trimming left V 6 bases short and J 4 bases short, with 13 bases between. Germline loops: CDR1 SQVTM, CDR2 ANQGSEA. The CDR3 is 13 amino acids. CDR3 protein: CSVRSAGGNTIYF. The CDR3 DNA reads as TGCAGCGTCCGCTCCGCAGGGGGAAACACCATATATTTT.

This chain joins TRBV4-1 and TRBJ1-1; tentative D call: TRBD1 (5 bases). Germline-derived CDR1 and CDR2 are MGHRA and YSYEKL. The CDR3 loop spans 16 amino acids. V dropped 0 bases and J dropped 2 bases, with 13 bases sitting between them. CDR3 loop: CASSQDATVVNTEAFF. The CDR3 coding sequence is TGCGCCAGCAGCCAAGACGCGACAGTTGTCAACACTGAAGCTTTCTTT.

The chain uses TRBV19 and TRBJ2-3; 11 nucleotides align to TRBD1. The CDR3 sequence is 15 residues long. Germline CDR1 LNHDA, CDR2 SQIVND (reference sequence). V gave up 3 bases and J gave up 5 bases; unmatched junction bases: 4. The CDR3 DNA reads TGTGCCAGTAGTATCCGGACAGGGGGCGTAGATACGCAGTATTTT. Its translation is CASSIRTGGVDTQYF.

This clone was seen a few times. The gene calls are TRBV27 and TRBJ2-5, with TRBD2 matching over 15 bases. The CDR3 is made up of 19 amino acids. Germline V lookup: CDR1 MNHEY, CDR2 SMNVEV (reference sequence). V shed 8 bases, J shed 6 bases, and the junction held 19 bases outside the gene matches. CDR3 in DNA: TGTGCCAGCCAACGGACAGGCTGGACTAGCGGGGGGGCAATAAAGACCCAGTACTTC. It encodes CASQRTGWTSGGAIKTQYF.

This clone has at least ten counts. This chain joins TRBV10-2 and TRBJ1-6; D gene uncertain. This CDR3 contains 15 residues. Deletions cut 6 bases from V and 9 bases from J, with 18 bases between. Germline assignment: CDR1 WSHSY and CDR2 SAAADI. The CDR3 DNA sequence: TGCGCCAGCAGCGAGATACGGGTATCCGGTTCACCCCTCCACTTT. Its translation: CASSEIRVSGSPLHF.

The sample holds a few counts of this clone. This chain joins TRBV28 and TRBJ2-7, with 9 nucleotides matching TRBD1. Germline CDR1 is MDHEN and CDR2 is SYDVKM. This CDR3 is 15 amino acids long. Trimming took 5 bases from V and 2 from J; bases not matched to a gene: 7. The CDR3 sequence: CASSPEDRGTYEQYF. Written as DNA, the CDR3 is TGTGCCAGCAGTCCCGAGGACAGGGGCACCTACGAGCAGTACTTC. The complete variable domain, with remaining parts taken from reference TRBV28 and TRBJ2-7, reads DVKVTQSSRYLVKRTGEKVFLECVQDMDHENMFWYRQDPGLGLRLIYFSYDVKMKEKGDIPEGYSVSREKKERFSLILESASTNQTSMYLCASSPEDRGTYEQYFGPGTRLTVT.

CDR3 region: CASTREQAGEAFF. In DNA, the CDR3 is TGTGCCAGCACTCGAGAGCAGGCGGGAGAAGCTTTCTTT. The chain combines TRBV2 with TRBJ1-1; D is unresolved. Germline V gives CDR1 SNHLY, CDR2 FYNNEI. V was cut by 7 bases and J by 8 bases, with 17 bases left in between. This CDR3 comprises 13 residues.

The rearrangement links TRBV7-2 to TRBJ2-1; D tentatively reads TRBD1 or TRBD2 (8 bases each). The CDR3 has 18 residues. V was trimmed by 2 bases and J by 6 bases, leaving 23 bases between them. Germline assignment: CDR1 SGHTA and CDR2 FQGNSA. In DNA form, the CDR3 reads TGTGCCAGCAGCTTAACTTTACGCGGGGGGACAGGCTTCAATGAGCAGTTCTTC. This translates into CASSLTLRGGTGFNEQFF.

This sequence joins TRBV6-6 and TRBJ1-1; 7 bases fit TRBD1. CDR1 MNHNY and CDR2 SVGAGI come from the germline V gene (reference sequence). This CDR3 has 15 residues. Trimming took 5 bases from V and 2 from J; bases not matched to a gene: 8. In DNA, the CDR3 is TGTGCCAGCAGTAGGGGGCAGGCGGCCAACACTGAAGCTTTCTTT. This encodes CASSRGQAANTEAFF.

V usage is TRBV7-8 and J usage is TRBJ2-3, with D hard to call. Germline lookup yields CDR1 SGHVS and CDR2 FQNEAQ. The CDR3 totals 13 residues. With 5 bases removed from V and 5 bases from J, the gap between germline ends came to 11 bases. The CDR3, as DNA: TGTGCCAGCAGCGGATCGGGTGGAGATACGCAGTATTTT. Encoded protein: CASSGSGGDTQYF.

V and J are TRBV19 and TRBJ1-2, with D unclear. This CDR3 is built from 12 residues. Germline-derived CDR1 and CDR2 are LNHDA and SQIVND (reference sequence). Trimming stripped 5 bases from V and 7 bases from J, with 11 bases between. Here the CDR3 DNA reads TGTGCCAGTAGTCCCGACATGAGTGGCTACACCTTC. Residues: CASSPDMSGYTF. The whole variable domain, filled in from reference TRBV19 and TRBJ1-2, reads DGGITQSPKYLFRKEGQNVTLSCEQNLNHDAMYWYRQDPGQGLRLIYYSQIVNDFQKGDIAEGYSVSREKKESFPLTVTSAQKNPTAFYLCASSPDMSGYTFGSGTRLTVV.

The chain is built from TRBV7-2 and TRBJ1-2, with 11 bases lining up with TRBD1. Germline V lookup: CDR1 SGHTA, CDR2 FQGNSA. With 1 base clipped from V and 4 bases from J, the junction kept 5 bases outside the gene matches. The CDR3 has 16 amino acids. The DNA for the CDR3 is TGTGCCAGCAGCTTAGATTGGACAGGGGGCGGCTATGGCTACACCTTC. The encoded protein is CASSLDWTGGGYGYTF.

This clone was detected many times. The chain joins TRBV28 to TRBJ1-2; TRBD1 agrees at 7 bases. Germline CDR1 reads MDHEN; CDR2 reads SYDVKM. The CDR3 runs to 16 residues. The trim removed 1 base at V and 5 bases at J, leaving 10 bases unmatched. Here the CDR3 reads CASSLFHRGSGYGYTF. DNA of the CDR3: TGTGCCAGCAGTTTATTTCACAGGGGATCGGGATATGGCTACACCTTC.

This clone appeared a few times. This rearrangement joins TRBV28 to TRBJ1-3; D unresolved. The V end lost 5 bases, the J end lost 2 bases, and 10 bases lay between the germline ends. Germline V gene lookup returns CDR1 MDHEN and CDR2 SYDVKM. The CDR3 consists of 14 residues. DNA for the CDR3: TGTGCCAGCAGTCCGGACGGGACTGGAAACACCATATATTTT. Translation gives CASSPDGTGNTIYF.

This clone was recorded a few times. Other DNA sequences in this sample translate to the same CDR3. This chain joins TRBV25-1 and TRBJ1-2, with D perhaps TRBD1 (5 bases). CDR1 and CDR2 from the germline V gene are MGHDK and SYGVNS. The CDR3 is made up of 13 amino acids. Deletions cut 3 bases from V and 5 bases from J, with 10 bases between. This CDR3 is CASSEGDRYGYTF. In nucleotides, the CDR3 is TGTGCCAGCAGTGAGGGGGATCGGTATGGCTACACCTTC.

The chain is built from TRBV7-2 and TRBJ1-1, with D unclear. V gave up 5 bases and J gave up 1 base, with 11 bases separating them. Germline CDR1 is SGHTA and CDR2 is FQGNSA. CDR3 length: 14 residues. Written as DNA, the CDR3 is TGTGCCAGCAGCCTAAAACGGTCGAACACTGAAGCTTTCTTT. Translating gives CASSLKRSNTEAFF.

The table lists this clone with a few counts. The gene calls are TRBV5-1 and TRBJ1-1; no reliable D call. The CDR3 has 16 amino acids. The V end lost 2 bases, the J end lost 1 base, and 15 bases lay between the germline ends. The germline V gene has CDR1 SGHRS and CDR2 YFSETQ. CDR3 loop: CASSFGPGRANTEAFF. DNA of the CDR3: TGCGCCAGCAGCTTTGGCCCTGGGAGGGCGAACACTGAAGCTTTCTTT.

This clone has only a few counts. The rearrangement joins TRBV30 to TRBJ1-5; a weak D match, TRBD1 (5 bases). The CDR3 is 13 residues long. Per the germline V gene, CDR1 is GTSNPN and CDR2 is SVGIG (reference sequence). V was clipped by 5 bases and J by 2 bases, with 10 bases between them. This chain's CDR3 is CAWSDSRNQPQHF. The CDR3 DNA reads TGTGCCTGGTCCGACAGCCGCAATCAGCCCCAGCATTTT.

This clone was counted a few times. The DNA of the CDR3 is TGTGCCAGCAGCTCGGTAGGGGTTGGGGGTAATTCACCCCTCCACTTT. Its protein product is CASSSVGVGGNSPLHF. The rearrangement joins TRBV7-8 to TRBJ1-6, with D possibly TRBD1 on 5 matching bases. Per the germline V gene, CDR1 is SGHVS and CDR2 is FQNEAQ. Trimming stripped 4 bases from V and 6 bases from J, with 16 bases between. The CDR3 totals 16 residues.

This clone was seen a few times. The chain recombines TRBV4-3 with TRBJ2-3; D possibly uses TRBD1 or TRBD2 (5 bases each). The length of the CDR3 is 16 residues. Trimming took 3 bases from V and 1 from J, leaving 14 bases between them. Germline V lookup: CDR1 LGHNA, CDR2 YSLEER. In DNA form, the CDR3 reads TGCGCCAGCAGCCAGCTGGGACCTGGGGGCACAGATACGCAGTATTTT. This sequence encodes CASSQLGPGGTDTQYF.

This clone occurred a few times. This chain uses TRBV29-1 with TRBJ1-1; D unclear. The CDR3 totals 13 residues. CDR1 and CDR2 (germline): SQVTM, ANQGSEA. With 4 bases removed from V and 1 base from J, the gap between germline ends came to 10 bases. DNA of the CDR3: TGCAGCGTTGTTACATGGGGGAACACTGAAGCTTTCTTT. Its protein is CSVVTWGNTEAFF.

This clone was seen only a few times. V and J are TRBV6-6 and TRBJ2-7; 8 bases line up with TRBD1. CDR3 length equals 14 residues. Germline CDR1 and CDR2: MNHNY and SVGAGI (reference sequence). J lost 1 base, V lost 5 bases, and 4 bases had no gene match. In DNA form, the CDR3 reads TGTGCCAGCAGTCCCGGGACAGGATCCTACGAGCAGTACTTC. The encoded protein is CASSPGTGSYEQYF.

This clone was seen ten or more times. The chain couples TRBV30 to TRBJ2-7; possibly TRBD1 or TRBD2 for D (5 bases each). Germline assignment: CDR1 GTSNPN and CDR2 SVGIG (reference sequence). The length of the CDR3 is 14 residues. V lost 0 bases and J lost 8, with 17 bases in between. The CDR3 sequence is CAWSVRAAGTQQYF. The CDR3, as DNA: TGTGCCTGGAGTGTAAGGGCAGCCGGGACCCAGCAGTACTTC.